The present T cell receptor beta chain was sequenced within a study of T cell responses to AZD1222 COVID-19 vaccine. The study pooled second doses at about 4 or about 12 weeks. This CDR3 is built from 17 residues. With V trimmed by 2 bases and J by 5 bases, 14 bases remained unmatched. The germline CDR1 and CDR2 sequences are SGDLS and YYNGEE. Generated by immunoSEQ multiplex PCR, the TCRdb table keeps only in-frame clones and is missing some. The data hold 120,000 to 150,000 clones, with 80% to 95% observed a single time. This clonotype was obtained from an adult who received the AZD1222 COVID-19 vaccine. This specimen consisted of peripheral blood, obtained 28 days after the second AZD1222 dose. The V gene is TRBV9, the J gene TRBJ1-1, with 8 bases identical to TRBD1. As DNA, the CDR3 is TGTGCCAGCAGCGTTGCATGGGAGACAGGGGTGGGGACTGAAGCTTTCTTT. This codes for CASSVAWETGVGTEAFF.